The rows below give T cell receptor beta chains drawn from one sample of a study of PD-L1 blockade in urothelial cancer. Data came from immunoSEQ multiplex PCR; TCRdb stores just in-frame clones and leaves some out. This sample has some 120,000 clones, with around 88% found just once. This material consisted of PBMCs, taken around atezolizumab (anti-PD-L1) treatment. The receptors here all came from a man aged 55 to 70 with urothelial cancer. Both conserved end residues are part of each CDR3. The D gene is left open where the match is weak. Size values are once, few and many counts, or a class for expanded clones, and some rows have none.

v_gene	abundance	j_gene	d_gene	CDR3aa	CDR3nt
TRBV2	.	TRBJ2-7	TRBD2	CASSEEAGGYEQYF	TGTGCCAGCAGTGAAGAGGCGGGAGGCTACGAGCAGTACTTC
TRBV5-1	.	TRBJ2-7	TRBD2	CASRSLLAGYEQYF	TGCGCCAGCAGGTCATTGCTAGCGGGCTACGAGCAGTACTTC
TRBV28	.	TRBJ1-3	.	CASRAHDSSGNTIYF	TGTGCCAGCAGGGCCCATGACAGCTCTGGAAACACCATATATTTT
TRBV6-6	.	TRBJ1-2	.	CASSYPTAGGRYGYTF	TGTGCCAGCAGTTACCCTACTGCCGGGGGGAGATATGGCTACACCTTC
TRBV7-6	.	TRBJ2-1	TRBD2	CASSLVSGGYNEQFF	TGTGCCAGCAGCTTAGTGAGCGGGGGTTACAATGAGCAGTTCTTC
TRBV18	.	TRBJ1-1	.	CASSEGRNTEAFF	TGTGCCAGCTCAGAGGGAAGGAACACTGAAGCTTTCTTT
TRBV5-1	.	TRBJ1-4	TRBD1	CASSTQTGENEKLFF	TGCGCCAGCAGCACCCAGACAGGGGAGAATGAAAAACTGTTTTTT
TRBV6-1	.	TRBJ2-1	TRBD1	CASSEPGQGAHEQFF	TGTGCCAGCAGTGAACCGGGACAGGGGGCTCATGAGCAGTTCTTC
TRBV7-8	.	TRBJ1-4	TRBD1	CATRQGVTPATNEKLFF	TGTGCCACCAGACAGGGGGTCACGCCTGCAACTAATGAAAAACTGTTTTTT
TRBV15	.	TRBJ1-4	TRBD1	CATSRAPRQGGDEKLFF	TGTGCCACCAGCAGAGCCCCACGACAGGGGGGGGATGAAAAACTGTTTTTT
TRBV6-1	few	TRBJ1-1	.	CASRKPSGTEAFF	TGTGCCAGCAGAAAACCCTCAGGCACTGAAGCTTTCTTT
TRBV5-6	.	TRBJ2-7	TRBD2	CASSTSGGLVEQYF	TGTGCCAGCAGTACTAGCGGGGGCTTGGTGGAGCAGTACTTC
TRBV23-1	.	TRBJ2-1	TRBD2	CASMSTGGAGTAGVGNEQFF	TGCGCCAGCATGTCCACCGGAGGGGCAGGTACAGCGGGAGTCGGCAATGAGCAGTTCTTC
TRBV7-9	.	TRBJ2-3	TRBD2	CASSPLGGGDSDDTQYF	TGTGCCAGCAGCCCTTTGGGTGGGGGGGATAGCGACGATACGCAGTATTTT
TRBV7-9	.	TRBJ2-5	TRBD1	CASSRTGGRETQYF	TGTGCCAGCAGCCGGACAGGGGGCAGAGAGACCCAGTACTTC
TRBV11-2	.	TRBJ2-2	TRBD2	CASSSNSGLAGDYGELFF	TGTGCCAGCAGCTCTAACTCCGGACTAGCGGGGGATTACGGGGAGCTGTTTTTT
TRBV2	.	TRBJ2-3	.	CASRRDGDTQYF	TGTGCCAGCAGGCGCGATGGAGATACGCAGTATTTT
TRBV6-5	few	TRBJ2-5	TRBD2	CASSYGLAGGETQYF	TGTGCCAGCAGTTACGGACTAGCGGGGGGAGAGACCCAGTACTTC
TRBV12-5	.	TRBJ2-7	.	CASGQGYSYEQYF	TGTGCTAGTGGTCAGGGGTACTCCTACGAGCAGTACTTC
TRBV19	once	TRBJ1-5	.	CASSISWARVTNQPQHF	TGTGCCAGTAGTATTAGTTGGGCCAGGGTGACAAATCAGCCCCAGCATTTT
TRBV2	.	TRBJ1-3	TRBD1	CASSQNGQGLWNTIYF	TGTGCCAGCAGCCAAAATGGACAGGGCCTCTGGAACACCATATATTTT
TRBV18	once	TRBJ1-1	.	CASSPRSLGQTEAFF	TGTGCCAGCTCACCACGAAGCCTCGGACAGACTGAAGCTTTCTTT
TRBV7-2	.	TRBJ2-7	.	CASSLGRGYEQYF	TGTGCCAGCAGCTTAGGAAGGGGCTACGAGCAGTACTTC
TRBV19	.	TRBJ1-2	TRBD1	CASRPPQGAGGYTF	TGTGCCAGTAGGCCCCCACAGGGGGCAGGTGGCTACACCTTC
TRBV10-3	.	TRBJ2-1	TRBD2	CAIQSGGPYNEQFF	TGTGCCATCCAGAGCGGGGGCCCTTACAATGAGCAGTTCTTC
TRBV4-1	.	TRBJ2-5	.	CASRRTDQETQYF	TGCGCCAGCAGGCGGACAGATCAAGAGACCCAGTACTTC
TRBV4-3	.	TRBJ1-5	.	CASSQEAVLGPQHF	TGCGCCAGCAGCCAAGAGGCCGTCCTAGGGCCCCAGCATTTT
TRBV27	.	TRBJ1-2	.	CASSLSTGTNGYTF	TGTGCCAGCAGTTTGTCGACAGGCACCAATGGCTACACCTTC
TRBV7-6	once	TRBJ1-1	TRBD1	CASSLQGAEAFF	TGTGCCAGCAGCTTACAGGGGGCTGAAGCTTTCTTT
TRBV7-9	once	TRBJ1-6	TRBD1	CATHRGENSPLHF	TGTGCCACCCACAGGGGTGAGAATTCACCCCTCCACTTT
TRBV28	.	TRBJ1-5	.	CASSFSRAGQPQHF	TGTGCCAGCAGTTTTTCCAGGGCAGGTCAGCCCCAGCATTTT
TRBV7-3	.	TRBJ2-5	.	CASSPSSQETQYF	TGTGCCAGCAGCCCGTCGTCCCAAGAGACCCAGTACTTC
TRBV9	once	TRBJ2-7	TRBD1	CASSVSKTGGSYEQYF	TGTGCCAGCAGCGTATCTAAGACAGGGGGCTCCTACGAGCAGTACTTC
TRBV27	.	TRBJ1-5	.	CASSLGRGNQPQHF	TGTGCCAGCAGTCTCGGAAGGGGGAATCAGCCCCAGCATTTT
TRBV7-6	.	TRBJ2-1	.	CASSFAGPGGEQFF	TGTGCCAGCAGCTTTGCGGGCCCGGGGGGCGAGCAGTTCTTC
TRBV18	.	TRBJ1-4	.	CASSSGRDNEKLFF	TGTGCCAGCTCCTCGGGCCGGGATAATGAAAAACTGTTTTTT
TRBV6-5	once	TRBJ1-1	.	CASSYDSVNTEAFF	TGTGCCAGCAGTTACGATTCGGTGAACACTGAAGCTTTCTTT
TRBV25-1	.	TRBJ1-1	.	CASSEWGEGTEAFF	TGTGCCAGCAGTGAATGGGGGGAGGGAACTGAAGCTTTCTTT
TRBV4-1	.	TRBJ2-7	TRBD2	CASSQGAPGTSGGYEQYF	TGCGCCAGCAGCCAAGGGGCCCCCGGGACTAGCGGGGGGTACGAGCAGTACTTC